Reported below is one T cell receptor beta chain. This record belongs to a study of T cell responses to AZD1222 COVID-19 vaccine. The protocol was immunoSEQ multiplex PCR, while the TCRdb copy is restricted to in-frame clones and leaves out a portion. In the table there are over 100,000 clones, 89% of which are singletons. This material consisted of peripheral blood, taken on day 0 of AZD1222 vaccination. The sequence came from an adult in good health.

Here the CDR3 DNA reads TGTGCCAGCAGACAACTAGTGGGGGGTTACAATGAGCAGTTCTTC. Residues: CASRQLVGGYNEQFF. The chain is built from TRBV6-6 and TRBJ2-1; tentative D call: TRBD2 (6 bases). V was clipped by 6 bases and J by 4 bases, with 16 bases between them. CDR3 length: 15 residues. Germline V gives CDR1 MNHNY, CDR2 SVGAGI (reference sequence).